These 10 T cell receptor beta chains were sequenced from one sample in a study of CD8+ T cells in alopecia areata. Following extraction, RNA underwent reverse transcription to cDNA, which served as the sequencing template. This table comes from immunoSEQ multiplex PCR, and its TCRdb copy is limited to in-frame clones, with some not included. Of approximately 110,000 clones detected, under 60% appear once; the ten largest clones hold 9% to 15%. Treatment indicated: oral pan-JAK inhibitor, 5-10 mg twice daily. Material: CD8+ T cells sorted from blood, obtained at week 24, from a patient treated with tofacitinib. Source of these receptors: a human donor with alopecia areata.

CDR3 region: CASSLSGVSPLHF. CDR3 coding DNA: TGTGCCAGCAGTTTATCTGGAGTTTCACCCCTCCACTTT. The chain carries TRBV27 and TRBJ1-6, with unresolved D. Germline V lookup: CDR1 MNHEY, CDR2 SMNVEV (reference sequence). V was trimmed by 0 bases and J by 9 bases, leaving 6 bases between them. This CDR3 spans 13 amino acids.

The chain is built from TRBV4-1 and TRBJ2-3; D tentatively fits TRBD1 or TRBD2 (5 bases each). This CDR3 is 15 amino acids long. Germline CDR1 is MGHRA and CDR2 is YSYEKL. Trimming took off 1 base at V and 4 bases at J, with 12 bases between the two ends. CDR3 sequence reads: CASSQAWDGSDTQYF. The CDR3, as DNA: TGCGCCAGCAGCCAAGCCTGGGACGGCTCAGATACGCAGTATTTT.

This clone was recorded only once. The V and J genes are TRBV7-8 and TRBJ2-5; possibly TRBD1 or TRBD2 for D (5 bases each). Germline values: CDR1 SGHVS, CDR2 FQNEAQ. The CDR3 runs 13 residues. Trimming left V 2 bases short and J 5 bases short, with 9 bases between. The CDR3 DNA reads as TGTGCCAGCAGCTTAAGGGGCGGGGAGACCCAGTACTTC. Its protein product is CASSLRGGETQYF.

The gene calls are TRBV13 and TRBJ2-5, with unresolved D. With 0 bases removed from V and 2 bases from J, the gap between germline ends came to 7 bases. In germline, CDR1 is PRHDT, CDR2 FYEKMQ (reference sequence). The CDR3 consists of 14 residues. CDR3 protein: CASSLGRAQETQYF. DNA of the CDR3: TGTGCCAGCAGCTTAGGCCGGGCACAAGAGACCCAGTACTTC.

Only a few counts were recorded for this clone. The V gene is TRBV21-1, the J gene TRBJ2-4; the DNA was not compared with TRBD1, the D call given in the table. TRBV21-1 has pseudogene status. The CDR3 consists of 14 residues. The CDR3 bases are TGTGCCAGCAGCCCAACTTGGGGGCAAAACATTCAGTACTTC. Translating it yields CASSPTWGQNIQYF.

This clone was detected only a few times. This chain uses TRBV25-1 with TRBJ1-2; 12 bases map to TRBD1. From germline, CDR1 is MGHDK and CDR2 SYGVNS. The CDR3 is made up of 16 amino acids. V lost 4 bases, J lost 5 bases, and 8 bases stayed unmatched. The CDR3 is CASSVGTGGRRYGYTF. The CDR3 nucleotides read TGTGCCAGCAGTGTTGGGACAGGGGGCAGGAGGTATGGCTACACCTTC.

V is TRBV5-6 and J is TRBJ1-1, with D perhaps matching TRBD1 (5 bases). Germline values: CDR1 SGHDT, CDR2 YYEEEE. Trimming cost V 1 base and J 4 bases, with 20 bases left between them. The CDR3 is 17 residues long. The CDR3 nucleotides are TGTGCCAGCAGCTTGTTATTTTCTGGGGGTGGTGTCACTGAAGCTTTCTTT. Translation gives CASSLLFSGGGVTEAFF.

V gene TRBV5-1 combines with J gene TRBJ1-5; 7 bases match TRBD1. The CDR3 is 15 amino acids. Trimming removed 0 bases from V and 3 bases from J; junction bases left unmatched: 3. Germline loops: CDR1 SGHRS, CDR2 YFSETQ. CDR3 region: CASSLGTGLNQPQHF. In DNA form, the CDR3 reads TGCGCCAGCAGCTTGGGGACAGGTCTCAATCAGCCCCAGCATTTT.

The sample holds a few counts of this clone. The chain recombines TRBV29-1 with TRBJ2-7, with D hard to call. CDR1 and CDR2 (germline): SQVTM, ANQGSEA. V was clipped by 1 base and J by 1 base, with 8 bases between them. This CDR3 comprises 13 residues. CDR3 loop: CSVEGPESYEQYF. CDR3 in DNA: TGCAGCGTTGAAGGGCCAGAGTCCTACGAGCAGTACTTC.

This chain links TRBV30 with TRBJ1-4; no definite D call. The CDR3 has 12 amino acids. V lost 6 bases and J 3 bases, leaving 8 bases between the germline ends. Germline V gene sequence: CDR1 GTSNPN, CDR2 SVGIG (reference sequence). Here the CDR3 DNA reads TGTGCCTGTACGGGATCTAATGAAAAACTGTTTTTT. As protein: CACTGSNEKLFF.